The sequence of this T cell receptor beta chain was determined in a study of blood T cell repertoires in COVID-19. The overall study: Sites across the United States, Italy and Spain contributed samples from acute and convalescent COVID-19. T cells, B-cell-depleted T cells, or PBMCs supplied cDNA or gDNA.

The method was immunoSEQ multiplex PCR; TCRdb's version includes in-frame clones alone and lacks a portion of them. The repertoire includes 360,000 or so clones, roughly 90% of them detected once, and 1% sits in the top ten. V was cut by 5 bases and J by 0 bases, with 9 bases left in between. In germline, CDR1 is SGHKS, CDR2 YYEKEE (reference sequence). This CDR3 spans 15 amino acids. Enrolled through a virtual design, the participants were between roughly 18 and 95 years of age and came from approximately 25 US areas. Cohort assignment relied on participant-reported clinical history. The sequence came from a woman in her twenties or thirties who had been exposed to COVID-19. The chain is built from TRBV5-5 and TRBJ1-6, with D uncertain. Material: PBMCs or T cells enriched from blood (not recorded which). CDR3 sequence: CASSWESSYNSPLHF. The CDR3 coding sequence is TGTGCCAGCAGTTGGGAGAGCTCCTATAATTCACCCCTCCACTTT.